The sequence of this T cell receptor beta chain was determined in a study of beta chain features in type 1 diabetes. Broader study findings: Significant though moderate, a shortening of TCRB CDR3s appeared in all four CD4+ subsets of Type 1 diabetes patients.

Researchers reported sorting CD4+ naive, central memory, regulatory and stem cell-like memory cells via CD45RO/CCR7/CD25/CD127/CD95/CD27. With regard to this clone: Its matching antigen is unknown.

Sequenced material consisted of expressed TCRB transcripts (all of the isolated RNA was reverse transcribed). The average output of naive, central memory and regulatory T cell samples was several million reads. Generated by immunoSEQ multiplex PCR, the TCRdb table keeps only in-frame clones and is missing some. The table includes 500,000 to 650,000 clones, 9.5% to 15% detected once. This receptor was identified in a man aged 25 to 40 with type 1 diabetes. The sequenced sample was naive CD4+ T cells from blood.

The CDR3 DNA sequence: TGTGCCAGCTCTCTCTCGCGGGGCTCTGGAAACACCATATATTTT. Translation gives CASSLSRGSGNTIYF. The genes are TRBV18 and TRBJ1-3; D gene uncertain. Germline V gives CDR1 KGHSH, CDR2 LQKENI. This CDR3 is built from 15 residues. With 6 bases removed from V and 0 bases from J, the gap between germline ends came to 12 bases.